This T cell receptor (beta chain) stems from a study of shared clonotypes between healthy human individuals. Findings and caveats of the study: Sorted-subset sequencing was shown by rarefaction to be incomplete despite large depth.

CD45RO+ cells were combined with CCR7-negative CD45RA+ TemRA cells to form CD8 memory. Template for every sorted-subset replicate PCR totaled approximately 0.2 ug DNA, 25,000 to 35,000 T cell genomes. Using immunoSEQ multiplex PCR, the repertoire was profiled, and TCRdb retains in-frame clones only, with some absent. The sample lists approximately 640,000 clones; about 90% were seen once. This CDR3 contains 15 residues. Trimming at V came to 5 bases and at J to 1 base, leaving 7 bases not matched to a gene. The germline gives CDR1 MNHEY, CDR2 SMNVEV (reference sequence). About this clone: Its specificity is unknown.

The rearrangement links TRBV27 to TRBJ2-7, with 8 bases lining up with TRBD2. The clonotype was recovered from a man in his late teens or twenties in good health. Some clones in this sample may be carry-over from other donors' samples. Material for sequencing was memory CD8+ T cells from PBMCs. Specified subset: CD45RO+ cells pooled with CCR7-negative TemRA cells. CDR3 residues: CASSPSAGVSYEQYF. In DNA form, the CDR3 reads TGTGCCAGCAGTCCGTCAGCGGGAGTGTCCTACGAGCAGTACTTC.